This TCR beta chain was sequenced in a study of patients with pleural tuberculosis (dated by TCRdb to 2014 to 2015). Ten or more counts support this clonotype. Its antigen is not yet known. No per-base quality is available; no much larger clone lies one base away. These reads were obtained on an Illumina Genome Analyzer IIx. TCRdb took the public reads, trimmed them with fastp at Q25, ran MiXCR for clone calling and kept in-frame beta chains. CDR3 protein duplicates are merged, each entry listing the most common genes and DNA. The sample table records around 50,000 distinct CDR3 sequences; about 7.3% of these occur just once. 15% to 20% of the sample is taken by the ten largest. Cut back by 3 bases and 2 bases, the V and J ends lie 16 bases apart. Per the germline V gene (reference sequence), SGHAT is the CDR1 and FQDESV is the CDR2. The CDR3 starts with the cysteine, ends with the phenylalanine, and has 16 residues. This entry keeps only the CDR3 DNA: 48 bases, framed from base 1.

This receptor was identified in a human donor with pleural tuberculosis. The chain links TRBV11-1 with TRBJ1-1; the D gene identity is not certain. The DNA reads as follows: TGTGCCAGCAGCTTTGGGTTAGACGGACCTAACACTGAAGCTTTCTTT. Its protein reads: CASSFGLDGPNTEAFF.